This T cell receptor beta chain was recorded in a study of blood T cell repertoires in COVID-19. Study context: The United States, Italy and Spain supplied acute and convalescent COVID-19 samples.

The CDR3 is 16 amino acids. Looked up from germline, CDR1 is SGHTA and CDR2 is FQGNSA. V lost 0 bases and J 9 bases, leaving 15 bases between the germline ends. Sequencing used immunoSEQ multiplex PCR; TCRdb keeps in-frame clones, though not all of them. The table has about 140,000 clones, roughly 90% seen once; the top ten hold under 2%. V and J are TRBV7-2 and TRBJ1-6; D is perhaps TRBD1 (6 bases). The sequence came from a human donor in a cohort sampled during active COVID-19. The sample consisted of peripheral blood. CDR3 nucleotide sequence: TGTGCCAGCAGCTTAGCGCTCGCAGGGGAGGGTTCACCCCTCCACTTT. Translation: CASSLALAGEGSPLHF.